These 25 T cell receptor beta chains were sequenced from one sample in a study of T cell responses to AZD1222 COVID-19 vaccine. Produced via immunoSEQ multiplex PCR; TCRdb's table is partial and in-frame only. The sample has tens of thousands of clones, 60% to 85% seen once; the top ten hold 5.5% to 8%. The sample in question was peripheral blood, obtained on day 0 of AZD1222 vaccination. These receptors originate from an adult in good health.

J is TRBJ1-2 and V is TRBV7-9; D not certain. The germline V gene has CDR1 SEHNR and CDR2 FQNEAQ (reference sequence). CDR3 length equals 15 residues. The V gene lost 0 bases and the J gene lost 9 bases, with 17 bases spanning the gap. CDR3 in amino acids: CASSLALTAGDRYTF. CDR3 DNA: TGTGCCAGCAGCTTAGCGCTAACAGCCGGAGATCGCTACACCTTC.

The chain couples TRBV7-8 to TRBJ1-6; 9 bases fit TRBD1. The V segment lost 4 bases and the J segment 10 bases; nucleotides outside the gene matches: 8. The CDR3 runs 15 residues. Per the germline V gene, CDR1 is SGHVS and CDR2 is FQNEAQ. CDR3 in amino acids: CASSSTTGGVSPLHF. CDR3 DNA: TGTGCCAGCAGCTCGACGACAGGGGGTGTCTCACCCCTCCACTTT.

This chain uses TRBV19 with TRBJ1-5; no clear D gene. Trimming removed 4 bases from V and 3 bases from J, with 7 bases in between. Germline V gives CDR1 LNHDA, CDR2 SQIVND (reference sequence). The CDR3 extends over 13 amino acids. DNA of the CDR3: TGTGCCAGTAGTAGAGGGAACAATCAGCCCCAGCATTTT. It yields the protein CASSRGNNQPQHF.

CDR3 sequence reads: CASSPWDRSVASPLHF. Here the CDR3 DNA reads TGTGCCAGCTCACCTTGGGACAGGAGTGTGGCTTCACCCCTCCACTTT. J is TRBJ1-6 and V is TRBV18, with TRBD1 matching over 8 bases. The CDR3 runs 16 residues. With 3 bases clipped from V and 9 bases from J, the junction kept 10 bases outside the gene matches. The germline V gene encodes CDR1 KGHSH and CDR2 LQKENI. The full variable domain, rest sourced from reference TRBV18 and TRBJ1-6, is NAGVMQNPRHLVRRRGQEARLRCSPMKGHSHVYWYRQLPEEGLKFMVYLQKENIIDESGMPKERFSAEFPKEGPSILRIQQVVRGDSAAYFCASSPWDRSVASPLHFGNGTRLTVT.

This clone has only one observation. The rearrangement joins TRBV6-5 to TRBJ1-4; a possible D gene is TRBD1 (6 bases). Germline-derived CDR1 and CDR2 are MNHEY and SVGAGI. V was trimmed by 2 bases and J by 10 bases, leaving 14 bases between them. The CDR3 contains 14 residues. The CDR3 spells CASSYAGLRGKLFF. CDR3 bases: TGTGCCAGCAGTTACGCCGGGCTCAGGGGAAAACTGTTTTTT.

V is TRBV5-1 and J is TRBJ1-1; 10 bases are shared with TRBD1. Trimming at V came to 3 bases and at J to 4 bases, leaving 6 bases not matched to a gene. This CDR3 spans 15 amino acids. Germline V gene sequence: CDR1 SGHRS, CDR2 YFSETQ. CDR3 DNA sequence: TGCGCCAGCAGCTCCGGGACAGGGGACCCCACTGAAGCTTTCTTT. It specifies CASSSGTGDPTEAFF.

The V and J genes are TRBV5-1 and TRBJ1-1; TRBD1 is a possible D gene (5 bases). Germline V CDR1 and CDR2: SGHRS, YFSETQ. V was cut by 5 bases and J by 5 bases, with 13 bases left in between. CDR3 length: 13 residues. The CDR3 protein is CASSYDSRTEAFF. The CDR3 nucleotides are TGCGCCAGCAGTTATGACAGCAGGACTGAAGCTTTCTTT.

This chain joins TRBV4-1 and TRBJ1-2; D call uncertain. This CDR3 contains 15 residues. Germline loops: CDR1 MGHRA, CDR2 YSYEKL. V lost 0 bases and J 4 bases, leaving 12 bases between the germline ends. CDR3 region: CASSQEAGRFYGYTF. The DNA of the CDR3 is TGCGCCAGCAGCCAAGAGGCCGGCAGATTCTATGGCTACACCTTC.

The rearrangement uses TRBV9 and TRBJ1-6, with 8 nucleotides matching TRBD1. The germline V gene encodes CDR1 SGDLS and CDR2 YYNGEE. CDR3 length: 17 residues. The junction had 14 bases not matched to a gene; V was cut back by 2 bases and J by 10 bases. The CDR3 sequence: CASSVDGYGQGNSPLHF. CDR3 coding DNA: TGTGCCAGCAGCGTCGATGGGTATGGACAGGGTAACTCACCCCTCCACTTT.

The rearrangement joins TRBV3-1 (or the pseudogene TRBV3-2) to TRBJ2-1; possible D gene TRBD2, 7 bases. Trimming removed 5 bases from V and 6 bases from J, with 17 bases in between. The CDR3 is 15 amino acids. CDR1 is LGHDT and CDR2 is YNNKEL in the germline V gene (reference sequence). CDR3 protein: CASSAGGGRSNEQFF. CDR3 in DNA: TGTGCCAGCAGCGCTGGGGGGGGCAGGTCCAATGAGCAGTTCTTC.

The chain joins TRBV6-6 to TRBJ2-3, with 10 bases identical to TRBD2. Germline V gene sequence: CDR1 MNHNY, CDR2 SVGAGI (reference sequence). The ends lost 6 bases at V and 4 bases at J; junction bases unmatched: 22. The CDR3 is 20 residues long. The CDR3 coding sequence is TGTGCCAGCAGCCAGAGGAGTAGCGGGGGGCCAACGCGGGCCGCAGATACGCAGTATTTT. It codes for CASSQRSSGGPTRAADTQYF.

V usage is TRBV4-1 and J usage is TRBJ2-1; unclear D gene. Trimming left V 0 bases short and J 4 bases short, with 7 bases between. The CDR3 length is 14 residues. Per germline, CDR1 MGHRA and CDR2 YSYEKL. The CDR3, as DNA: TGCGCCAGCAGCCAAGATCTGGGGTACAATGAGCAGTTCTTC. Translation gives CASSQDLGYNEQFF.

The chain links TRBV6-1 to TRBJ2-5; no clear D. Deletions cut 0 bases from V and 2 bases from J, with 7 bases between. CDR1 is MNHNS and CDR2 is SASEGT in the germline V gene. This CDR3 spans 14 amino acids. The CDR3 DNA reads TGTGCCAGCAGTGAAGCCGGGCCTCAAGAGACCCAGTACTTC. Translation: CASSEAGPQETQYF.

The genes are TRBV11-3 and TRBJ2-5; TRBD1 aligns across 9 bases. This CDR3 region has 15 residues. Germline CDR1 SGHNT, CDR2 YENEEA. Trimming took 3 bases from V and 1 from J; bases not matched to a gene: 3. CDR3 sequence reads: CASSFRTGVQETQYF. The CDR3 region has the DNA TGTGCCAGCAGCTTCCGGACAGGGGTCCAAGAGACCCAGTACTTC.

The rearrangement joins TRBV5-1 to TRBJ2-1; possibly TRBD1 for D (5 bases). Germline V gene data show CDR1 as SGHRS and CDR2 as YFSETQ. V lost 0 bases and J lost 4, with 11 bases in between. The CDR3 runs 15 residues. The CDR3 DNA is TGCGCCAGCAGCTTGGGGACAAGTTCTTACAATGAGCAGTTCTTC. Its translation: CASSLGTSSYNEQFF.

This clone appeared a single time. The CDR3 loop reads CASSLSGGTSYEQYV. CDR3 nucleotides: TGTGCCAGCAGCTTAAGCGGGGGCACCTCCTACGAGCAGTACGTC. V is TRBV7-2 and J is TRBJ2-7; 8 bases agree with TRBD2. Germline trimming cut 2 bases from V and 0 bases from J; bases unmatched to any gene: 3. The germline CDR1 and CDR2 sequences are SGHTA and FQGNSA. CDR3 length equals 15 residues.

The J gene is TRBJ2-2, the V gene TRBV7-6, with D tentatively TRBD1 (6 bases). The V and J ends lost 8 bases and 1 base respectively, with 20 bases between them. CDR1 SGHVS and CDR2 FNYEAQ come from the germline V gene. There are 17 residues in the CDR3. DNA for the CDR3: TGTGCCAGCTCCCTATTATCTGGGGGCCAGAACACCGGGGAGCTGTTTTTT. Its translation: CASSLLSGGQNTGELFF.

The chain links TRBV5-6 to TRBJ2-5, with D perhaps TRBD1 (6 bases). Trimming stripped 1 base from V and 5 bases from J, with 12 bases between. CDR1 is SGHDT and CDR2 is YYEEEE in the germline V gene. This CDR3 is 14 amino acids long. The CDR3 sequence is CASSLRGTWETQYF. CDR3 DNA sequence: TGTGCCAGCAGCTTGAGGGGGACGTGGGAGACCCAGTACTTC.

The V and J genes are TRBV7-8 and TRBJ2-5, with D possibly matching TRBD1 (6 bases). Germline V gives CDR1 SGHVS, CDR2 FQNEAQ. V lost 5 bases and J 0 bases, leaving 10 bases between the germline ends. The CDR3 loop spans 14 amino acids. The chain's CDR3 is CASSLGHYQETQYF. The CDR3, as DNA: TGTGCCAGCAGCCTGGGACACTACCAAGAGACCCAGTACTTC.

This clone was seen just once. The V gene is TRBV19, the J gene TRBJ1-5; D gene unclear. V lost 7 bases and J lost 6, with 13 bases in between. The germline V gene encodes CDR1 LNHDA and CDR2 SQIVND (reference sequence). The CDR3 totals 13 residues. Here the CDR3 DNA reads TGTGCCAGTACCAACTCCATCGGTCAGCCCCAGCATTTT. This codes for CASTNSIGQPQHF.

The J gene is TRBJ2-3, the V gene TRBV28; perhaps TRBD2 as D (7 bases). V lost 5 bases, J lost 6 bases, and 21 bases lay in between. This CDR3 contains 16 residues. CDR1 and CDR2 (germline): MDHEN, SYDVKM. The DNA of the CDR3 is TGTGCCAGCAGTCCACCGGGGAGGGGGGGCCTTGATACGCAGTATTTT. As protein: CASSPPGRGGLDTQYF.

V is TRBV7-9 and J is TRBJ2-5; D is ambiguous. This CDR3 spans 16 amino acids. Between the trimmed V and J ends, which lost 5 bases and 5 bases, there was a span of 21 bases. Germline V gives CDR1 SEHNR, CDR2 FQNEAQ (reference sequence). CDR3 residues: CASSPWAPESEETQYF. CDR3 coding DNA: TGTGCCAGCAGCCCCTGGGCCCCCGAGTCCGAGGAGACCCAGTACTTC.

This chain joins TRBV4-1 and TRBJ2-1, with D perhaps being TRBD1 or TRBD2 (5 bases each). The CDR3 is 12 amino acids. The V end was cut by 4 bases, the J end by 8 bases, with 9 bases between. CDR1 MGHRA and CDR2 YSYEKL come from the germline V gene. CDR3 in DNA: TGCGCCAGCAGCCGAGAGGGGTATGAGCAGTTCTTC. Its protein is CASSREGYEQFF.

The chain employs TRBV19 and TRBJ2-1, with 7 nucleotides matching TRBD2. Germline V lookup: CDR1 LNHDA, CDR2 SQIVND (reference sequence). The CDR3 is made up of 17 amino acids. The trim removed 4 bases at V and 3 bases at J, leaving 12 bases unmatched. The CDR3 nucleotides are TGTGCCAGTAGTACCATTACCGGGACTACCAGCTACAATGAGCAGTTCTTC. Translated: CASSTITGTTSYNEQFF.

This chain joins TRBV7-9 and TRBJ2-1, with 11 nucleotides matching TRBD2. Germline lookup yields CDR1 SEHNR and CDR2 FQNEAQ (reference sequence). V was pared by 6 bases and J by 14 bases, with 9 bases of the junction left unmatched. The CDR3 runs to 13 residues. CDR3 bases: TGTGCCAGCAGAGAGGGACTAGCGGATCGTAAGTTCTTC. Encoded protein: CASREGLADRKFF.